This is a list of T cell receptor beta chains from one sample in a study of blood T cell repertoires in COVID-19. Profiled with immunoSEQ multiplex PCR; TCRdb holds only in-frame clones, not every one. Of 220,000 or so clones in the sample, around 81% are singletons; the top ten hold approximately 2.9%. The sample taken for sequencing was peripheral blood. These receptor sequences come from a woman in her 30s who had recovered from COVID-19. Both conserved end residues are part of each CDR3. The D gene is left open where the match is weak. Size values are once, few and many counts, or a class for expanded clones, and some rows have none.

>NA|TRBV28|TRBJ1-5|NA
TGTGCCAGCAGCCCAGGGATTTCCAGCAATCAGCCCCAGCATTTT
CASSPGISSNQPQHF
>TRBD1|TRBV19|TRBJ1-5|NA
TGTGCCAGTAGTATTGCGCCACAGGGGGTCAATCAGCCCCAGCATTTT
CASSIAPQGVNQPQHF
>NA|TRBV15|TRBJ1-4|once
TGTGCCACCAGCAGGGGCGCACCGTCAACTAATGAAAAACTGTTTTTT
CATSRGAPSTNEKLFF
>NA|TRBV15|TRBJ2-5|NA
TGTGCCACCAGCAGAGATTCCAGTCTGGAGACCCAGTACTTC
CATSRDSSLETQYF
>NA|TRBV6-6|TRBJ2-3|NA
TGTGCCAGCAGTTACTCGAGTGGGGACTTCTCTACGCAGTATTTT
CASSYSSGDFSTQYF
>TRBD2|TRBV9|TRBJ2-1|NA
TGTGCCAGCAGCGCCCCACTAGCGGGAGCGCGCAATGAGCAGTTCTTC
CASSAPLAGARNEQFF
>NA|TRBV19|TRBJ1-5|NA
TGTGCCAGTAGTATCCAGGGTGGGAATCAGCCCCAGCATTTT
CASSIQGGNQPQHF
>NA|TRBV15|TRBJ2-6|NA
TGTGCCACCAGCAGAGATCGGGGATTCTCTGGGGCCAACGTCCTGACTTTC
CATSRDRGFSGANVLTF
>NA|TRBV7-3|TRBJ2-3|NA
TGTGCCAGCAGCGCGGGAACTAGTCCGTATTCAGATACGCAGTATTTT
CASSAGTSPYSDTQYF
>TRBD2|TRBV7-9|TRBJ2-1|NA
TGTGCCAGCAGCTTAGGTCTAGCGGGCGATTTTTCCTACAATGAGCAGTTCTTC
CASSLGLAGDFSYNEQFF
>TRBD1|TRBV6-5|TRBJ2-7|NA
TGTGCCAGCAGCTCCCGGGACAGGGCGAGGGAGCAGTACTTC
CASSSRDRAREQYF
>TRBD1|TRBV9|TRBJ1-2|NA
TGTGCCAGCAGCGTGACAGGGGGGCCATATGGCTACACCTTC
CASSVTGGPYGYTF
>NA|TRBV4-2|TRBJ1-6|NA
TGTGCCAGCAGCCTACAGGGTTCTCCTTCACCCCTCCACTTT
CASSLQGSPSPLHF
>NA|TRBV3-1/TRBV3-2|TRBJ2-7|NA
TGTGCCAGCAGCCAAGATGGAGAGCGGCCCTACGAGCAGTACTTC
CASSQDGERPYEQYF
>TRBD2|TRBV6-5|TRBJ2-1|NA
TGTGCCAGCAGGGTCCTCGAGGGTCGAGCGGGGGAGCAGTTCTTC
CASRVLEGRAGEQFF
>NA|TRBV7-9|TRBJ2-7|NA
TGTGCCAGCAGCTTAAACAGCTACGAGCAGTACTTC
CASSLNSYEQYF
>TRBD1|TRBV6-1|TRBJ1-6|few
TGTGCCAGCAGTGAAGTCGGGACAGCGCTATTAGGGTCACCCCTCCACTTT
CASSEVGTALLGSPLHF
>NA|TRBV18|TRBJ2-7|NA
TGTGCCAGCTCACCTCACCCTAGTGAGCAGTACTTC
CASSPHPSEQYF
>TRBD1|TRBV30|TRBJ2-2|NA
TGTGCCTGGAGGACAGGGTCCGGGGAGCTGTTTTTT
CAWRTGSGELFF
>TRBD2|TRBV27|TRBJ2-1|NA
TGTGCCAGCAGTTTTGGACTAGCAGTCAATGAGCAGTTCTTC
CASSFGLAVNEQFF
>NA|TRBV27|TRBJ2-7|once
TGTGCCAGCAGTCTACTCCCTCCGTGGAGCTCCTACGAGCAGTACTTC
CASSLLPPWSSYEQYF
>NA|TRBV29-1|TRBJ1-1|NA
TGCAGCGTTGAAGAACAGATGAACACTGAAGCTTTCTTT
CSVEEQMNTEAFF
>NA|TRBV30|TRBJ1-2|NA
TGTGCCTGGGGCGACTCACGGGCTAACTATGGCTACACCTTC
CAWGDSRANYGYTF
>NA|TRBV19|TRBJ1-2|NA
TGTGCCAGTAGTATAGATCTTTGGCTTTCCTATGGCTACACCTTC
CASSIDLWLSYGYTF
>NA|TRBV5-4|TRBJ2-1|NA
TGTGCCAGCAGCTTGGAGCAGGGAAGCAATGAGCAGTTCTTC
CASSLEQGSNEQFF
>NA|TRBV28|TRBJ1-5|NA
TGTGCCAGCAGTTTTACTGTCGGGCGGGAGCCCCAGCATTTT
CASSFTVGREPQHF
>TRBD2|TRBV30|TRBJ2-3|NA
TGTGCCTGGAGTGTAAACGGGAGGAATACGCAGTATTTT
CAWSVNGRNTQYF
>TRBD2|TRBV5-1|TRBJ2-1|NA
TGCGCCAGCAGCATACTAGCGGACCCCCCCAATGAGCAGTTCTTC
CASSILADPPNEQFF
>TRBD1|TRBV5-1|TRBJ2-1|NA
TGCGCCAGCAGCCCAGGGACAGATGATATCTCCTACAATGAGCAGTTCTTC
CASSPGTDDISYNEQFF
>TRBD1|TRBV19|TRBJ1-2|NA
TGTGCCAGTACTCAACAGGGGGAGACAGGCTACACCTTC
CASTQQGETGYTF
>TRBD2|TRBV7-3|TRBJ2-1|NA
TGTGCCAGCAGCTTATTAGCGGGAGGTTCCAATGAGCAGTTCTTC
CASSLLAGGSNEQFF
>NA|TRBV10-1|TRBJ2-2|NA
TGCGCCAGCAGTGAGTCCGGGAACTGGAACACCGGGGAGCTGTTTTTT
CASSESGNWNTGELFF
>TRBD2|TRBV25-1|TRBJ2-7|NA
TGTGCCAGCGCAAGCGGGAGGTACTCCGAGCAGTACTTC
CASASGRYSEQYF
>TRBD2|TRBV6-4|TRBJ2-7|NA
TGTGCCAGCAAGGCAGTAGCGGGAGGGACCTACGAGCAGTACTTC
CASKAVAGGTYEQYF
>TRBD2|TRBV19|TRBJ2-3|NA
TGTGCCAGTAGTATAGATGGCCCGGGACTAGCGGGATTCACAGATACGCAGTATTTT
CASSIDGPGLAGFTDTQYF
>NA|TRBV2|TRBJ2-1|NA
TGTGCCAGCAGTGAAACTAGATATGAGCAGTTCTTC
CASSETRYEQFF
>TRBD1|TRBV10-3|TRBJ1-1|NA
TGTGCCATCAGTGAGTCGGCAGGGGGCGCGCGGAGAAGGACTGAAGCTTTCTTT
CAISESAGGARRRTEAFF
>NA|TRBV5-5|TRBJ2-2|few
TGTGCCAGCAGCTGGAGGACAGACGGGGAGCTGTTTTTT
CASSWRTDGELFF
>NA|TRBV2|TRBJ2-1|NA
TGTGCCAGCCCCAGGGCCGAGTATAATCCAGAGCAGTTCTTC
CASPRAEYNPEQFF
>NA|TRBV28|TRBJ2-7|NA
TGTGCCAGCAGTTTACTACAGAGCTACGAGCAGTACTTC
CASSLLQSYEQYF
>NA|TRBV9|TRBJ2-3|NA
TGTGCCAGCAGCGTAAGCCCGGGCACAGATACGCAGTATTTT
CASSVSPGTDTQYF
>TRBD2|TRBV10-2|TRBJ2-1|NA
TGCGCCAGCAGTAGACTAGCGGGAGTCAATGAGCAGTTCTTC
CASSRLAGVNEQFF
>NA|TRBV9|TRBJ1-2|once
TGTGCCAGCGGACCGGGGGGCGACTATGGCTACACCTTC
CASGPGGDYGYTF
>TRBD2|TRBV12-5|TRBJ2-1|NA
TGTGCTAGTGGGGCGGGAGGGCCCTCCGATGAGCAGTTCTTC
CASGAGGPSDEQFF
>NA|TRBV6-5|TRBJ1-2|NA
TGTGCCAGCAGTTACTCGGGGGGGGGCGACTATGGCTACACCTTC
CASSYSGGGDYGYTF
>TRBD1|TRBV30|TRBJ2-1|NA
TGTGCCTGTCCCAGGGACAGCTCCTACAATGAGCAGTTCTTC
CACPRDSSYNEQFF
>NA|TRBV24-1|TRBJ2-3|NA
TGTGCCACCAGTGATTTCCGGGAGAGAAGCACAGATACGCAGTATTTT
CATSDFRERSTDTQYF
>TRBD1|TRBV7-9|TRBJ2-5|NA
TGTGCCAGCAGCTTAGGGACAGGGGGCCAAGAGACCCAGTACTTC
CASSLGTGGQETQYF
>TRBD1|TRBV28|TRBJ1-1|NA
TGTGCCAGCAGCTCGACAGGGTGGAACACTGAAGCTTTCTTT
CASSSTGWNTEAFF
>NA|TRBV7-9|TRBJ1-2|few
TGTGCCAGCAGCCAAGAGGGGGTAAAGTCGAATGGCTACACCTTC
CASSQEGVKSNGYTF
>NA|TRBV12-3/TRBV12-4|TRBJ1-5|NA
TGTGCCAGCAGAGCCGAGGGCGGACAGCCCCAGCATTTT
CASRAEGGQPQHF
>NA|TRBV7-3|TRBJ2-1|NA
TGTGCCAGCAGCTTAAGGTATGGGGCCAATGAGCAGTTCTTC
CASSLRYGANEQFF
>TRBD1|TRBV5-1|TRBJ2-7|NA
TGCGCCAGCAGCTTTACGGACAGGGTCGGCGAGCAGTACTTC
CASSFTDRVGEQYF